The clone carrying this T cell receptor (beta chain) was detected many times. Its antigen is as yet unknown. RNA transcripts served as the template for amplifying TCR beta CDR3 regions. The TCR CDR3 first-round RT-PCR relied on the HTBI primer set. TCRdb passed the multiplex PCR reads through MiXCR, listing each CDR3 protein once. Altogether approximately 370,000 distinct CDR3 sequences are present, 17% being singletons, with the ten largest covering 34%. The data belong to a study of T cells in Graves' hyperthyroidism and ophthalmopathy. General study results and limits: From stable hyperthyroidism, ophthalmopathy was separated by a 13 V-J model.

CDR3 length: 13 amino acids. The V gene's germline CDR1 is SQVTM and CDR2 ANQGSEA. The V and J ends lost 4 bases and 11 bases, in that order; junction bases with no gene match: 8. The chain has TRBV29-1 and TRBJ1-1; 12 positions match TRBD1. Sequenced input: blood. The TCR originated in a woman between 25 and 40 years old with Graves' hyperthyroidism that later progressed to Graves' ophthalmopathy. DNA of the CDR3: TGCAGCGTTGCGGGGACAGGGGGCGAGTTGGCTTTCTTT. It translates to CSVAGTGGELAFF.